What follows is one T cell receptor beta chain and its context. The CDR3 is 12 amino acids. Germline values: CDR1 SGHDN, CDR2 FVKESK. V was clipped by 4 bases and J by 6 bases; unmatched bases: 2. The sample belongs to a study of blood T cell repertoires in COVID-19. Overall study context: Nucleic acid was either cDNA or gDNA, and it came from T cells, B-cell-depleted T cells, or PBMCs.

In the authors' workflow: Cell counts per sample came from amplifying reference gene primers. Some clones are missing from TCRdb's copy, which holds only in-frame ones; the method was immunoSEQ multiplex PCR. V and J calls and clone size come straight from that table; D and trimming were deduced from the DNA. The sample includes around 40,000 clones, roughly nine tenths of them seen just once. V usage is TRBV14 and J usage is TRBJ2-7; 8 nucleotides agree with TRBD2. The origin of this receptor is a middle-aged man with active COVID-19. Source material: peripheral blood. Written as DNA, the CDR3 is TGTGCCAGCAGCCGGACTAGCAGCGAGCAGTACTTC. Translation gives CASSRTSSEQYF.